The T cell receptor beta chain under discussion was sequenced for a study of cytomegalovirus exposure and HLA in healthy donors (dated by TCRdb to about 2017). The study in broad terms: The roughly 670 repertoires of the first cohort and the 110 or so validation repertoires were produced on the same platform, according to a later analysis. The aim of the study was to test whether cataloging public T cell receptors could identify signatures of past pathogen exposure. Along with the approximately 700-subject first cohort, a separate validation cohort of over 90 different subjects was used. High-throughput TCR immunosequencing, statistical association of individual TCRs with disease status, and machine learning were combined to predict cytomegalovirus infection status. Overall study outcomes, separate from this receptor: Most TCR sequences were seen in very few donors, while some public TCRs were found in many individuals. In vitro tests confirmed that a few of the cytomegalovirus-associated TCR beta chains recognize cytomegalovirus antigens. A total of fewer than 200 TCR beta chains were listed by the study as associated with cytomegalovirus. Of the cluster scores, roughly 93% were above 0 in a later analysis, which found that TCRs clustered in the first cohort also tended to co-occur in the 120 or so validation repertoires. Cytomegalovirus status was reported to be diagnosed by the classifier with high specificity and sensitivity in both the original and validation cohorts. A later analysis lacked HLA typing for the validation cohort, so it scored co-occurrence in that cohort across all 120 repertoires. It was suggested by the authors that the approach could potentially be generalized to other disease states and immunological phenotypes.

Separate from the roughly 630-subject first cohort, the validation cohort of over 90 subjects was the group to which the donors belonged. Libraries came from the immunoSEQ multiplex PCR assay. Per the source publication's procedure: A statistical classification framework was developed to diagnose cytomegalovirus status using the catalog of TCR beta chain sequences. Sourced from immuneACCESS, this table was stored by TCRdb with only in-frame sequences that have V and J called. A share of the clones is absent; for the studies checked, an unresolved V gene accounts for under half, and the remainder has no known explanation. That table furnishes V, J and clone size, whereas the DNA furnished D and trimming. Across this sample there are approximately 140,000 clones, with roughly four fifths seen only once. 1.4% of the sample is taken by the ten largest. A word on this clone: Which antigen it targets is not known. Base qualities are missing; no much larger clone stands one base away.

The sequenced sample was PBMCs. The receptor was isolated from a woman under 40 in good health and CMV-seronegative.

The DNA is TGCGCCAGCAGCTTGGCGGGGACTCAGACGTGGCGAGATACGCAGTATTTT. It translates to CASSLAGTQTWRDTQYF. The sequence links TRBV5-1 to TRBJ2-3; the D gene is perhaps TRBD2, from 6 matching bases. At the junction V is shortened by 0 bases and J by 5 bases, with 19 bases in between. From a lookup of the germline V gene, CDR1 and CDR2 are SGHRS and YFSETQ. The CDR3 has 17 amino acids, counting the end cysteine and phenylalanine. Only CDR3 DNA remains: 51 bases, in frame from the first base.